This TCR beta chain was identified during a study of blood T cell repertoires in COVID-19. Study summary: PBMCs, B-cell-depleted T cells, or T cells provided the cDNA or gDNA that made up the material.

Generated by immunoSEQ multiplex PCR, the TCRdb table keeps only in-frame clones and is missing some. This sample has over 250,000 clones, with about nine tenths found just once. The CDR3 runs 14 residues. Germline V gene lookup returns CDR1 MNHEY and CDR2 SVGAGI. The J segment lost 4 bases and the V segment lost 6 bases, leaving 9 bases of the junction unmatched. This sequence was found in a man aged 50 to 59 with acute or convalescent COVID-19. Source material: peripheral blood. The chain combines TRBV6-5 with TRBJ2-7; 7 nucleotides align to TRBD1. CDR3 protein: CASSNTGTEYEQYF. For the CDR3, the DNA is TGTGCCAGCAGCAACACCGGGACAGAGTACGAGCAGTACTTC.